This TCR beta chain appears in the sequencing data of a study of CD8 T cells in ankylosing spondylitis. Study results and limitations: Seemingly characteristic of ankylosing spondylitis blood was a TCR beta motif consisting of eight highly homologous variants.

TCRdb re-derived calls from the 5' RACE reads in MiXCR, one entry per CDR3 protein. The sample lists around 890,000 distinct CDR3 sequences; about 10% were seen once. The CDR3 extends over 19 amino acids. V was pared by 1 base and J by 3 bases, with 12 bases of the junction left unmatched. From germline, CDR1 is SGHDN and CDR2 FVKESK. A word on this clonotype: Its antigen is unidentified.

This chain connects TRBV14 to TRBJ2-2; 9 nucleotides align to TRBD2. This sequence originates from a male donor with ankylosing spondylitis. Specimen: blood, either unsorted or a sorted T cell fraction (not recorded which). Written as DNA, the CDR3 is TGTGCCAGCAGCCAAGTTCCTAGCGGGGTTTCTCGGGACACCGGGGAGCTGTTTTTT. The encoded protein is CASSQVPSGVSRDTGELFF.